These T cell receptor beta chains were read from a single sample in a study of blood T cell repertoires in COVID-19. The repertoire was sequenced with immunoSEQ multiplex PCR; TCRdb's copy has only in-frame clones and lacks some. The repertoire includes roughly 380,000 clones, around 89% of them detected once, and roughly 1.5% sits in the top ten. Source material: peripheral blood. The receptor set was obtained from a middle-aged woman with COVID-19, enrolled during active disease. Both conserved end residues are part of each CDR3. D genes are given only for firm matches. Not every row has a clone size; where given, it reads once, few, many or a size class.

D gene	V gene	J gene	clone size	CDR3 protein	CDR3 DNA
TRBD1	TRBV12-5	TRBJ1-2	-	CASGRLTGFLISYGYTF	TGTGCTAGTGGTCGACTGACAGGGTTTTTAATATCGTATGGCTACACCTTC
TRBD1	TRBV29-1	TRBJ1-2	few	CSVEDRMYYTF	TGCAGCGTTGAGGACAGGATGTACTACACCTTC
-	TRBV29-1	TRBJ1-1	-	CSVVNAVNTEAFF	TGCAGCGTTGTCAACGCAGTGAACACTGAAGCTTTCTTT
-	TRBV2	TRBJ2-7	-	CARAILKGQTYEQYF	TGTGCCCGCGCGATCCTGAAAGGACAGACCTACGAGCAGTACTTC
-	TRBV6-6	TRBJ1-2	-	CASSYKSDNNYGYTF	TGTGCCAGCAGTTATAAATCGGACAATAACTATGGCTACACCTTC
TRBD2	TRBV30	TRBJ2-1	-	CAWSGGSGGNQFF	TGTGCCTGGAGTGGGGGTAGCGGGGGGAATCAGTTCTTC
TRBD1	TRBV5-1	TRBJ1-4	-	CASSWTGGTNEKLFF	TGCGCCAGCAGCTGGACAGGGGGTACTAATGAAAAACTGTTTTTT
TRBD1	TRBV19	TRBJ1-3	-	CASRDRRTSGNTIYF	TGTGCCAGTAGGGACAGGCGAACCTCTGGAAACACCATATATTTT
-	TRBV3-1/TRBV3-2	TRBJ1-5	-	CASSQESGADQSQHF	TGTGCCAGCAGCCAAGAATCCGGAGCGGATCAGTCCCAGCATTTT
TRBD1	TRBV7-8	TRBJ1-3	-	CASSLAPGQVPLSGNTIYF	TGTGCCAGCAGCTTAGCCCCGGGACAGGTACCGCTATCTGGAAACACCATATATTTT
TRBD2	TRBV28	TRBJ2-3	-	CASSTTQGLAGADTQYF	TGTGCCAGCAGCACCACTCAGGGACTAGCGGGCGCAGATACGCAGTATTTT
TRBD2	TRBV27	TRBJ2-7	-	CASAIAGVDPYEQYF	TGTGCCAGCGCTATCGCGGGAGTGGACCCCTACGAGCAGTACTTC
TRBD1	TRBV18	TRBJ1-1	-	CASSLTGAHGMNTEAFF	TGTGCCAGCTCACTCACAGGGGCCCATGGCATGAACACTGAAGCTTTCTTT
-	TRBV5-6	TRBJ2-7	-	CASSRRGTLYEQYF	TGTGCCAGCAGCCGGCGAGGGACTCTCTACGAGCAGTACTTC
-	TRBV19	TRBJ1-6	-	CASSEQGRGSPLHF	TGTGCCAGTAGTGAACAGGGTAGGGGTTCACCCCTCCACTTT
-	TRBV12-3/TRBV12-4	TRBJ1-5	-	CASRGPTQPQHF	TGTGCCAGCAGGGGCCCAACTCAGCCCCAGCATTTT
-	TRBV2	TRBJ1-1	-	CASSEASVRTEAFF	TGTGCCAGCAGTGAGGCCTCCGTACGCACTGAAGCTTTCTTT
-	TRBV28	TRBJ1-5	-	CASSFRPQHF	TGTGCCAGCAGTTTCAGGCCCCAGCATTTT
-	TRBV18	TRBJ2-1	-	CASLGQFIDEQFF	TGTGCCAGCTTAGGACAGTTCATCGATGAGCAGTTCTTC
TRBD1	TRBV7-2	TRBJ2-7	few	CASSRDRGEGGEQYF	TGTGCCAGCAGCCGGGACAGGGGAGAGGGAGGCGAGCAGTACTTC
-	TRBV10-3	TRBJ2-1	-	CAISETLGMRERSYNEQFF	TGTGCCATCAGTGAGACCCTTGGCATGCGGGAACGCTCCTACAATGAGCAGTTCTTC
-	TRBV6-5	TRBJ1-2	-	CASTGEGHGYTF	TGTGCCAGCACAGGGGAGGGACATGGCTACACCTTC
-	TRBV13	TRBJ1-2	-	CASSLRVSGGYTF	TGTGCCAGCAGCCTCAGGGTTTCGGGTGGCTACACCTTC
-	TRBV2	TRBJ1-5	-	CASMMGENQPQHF	TGTGCCAGCATGATGGGAGAGAATCAGCCCCAGCATTTT
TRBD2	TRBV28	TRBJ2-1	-	CASSSRLSGSIVEQFF	TGTGCCAGCAGTTCCAGGCTTAGCGGGAGTATAGTTGAGCAGTTCTTC
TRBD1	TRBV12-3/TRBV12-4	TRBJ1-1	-	CASRDRRNTEAFF	TGTGCCAGCAGGGACAGGAGGAACACTGAAGCTTTCTTT
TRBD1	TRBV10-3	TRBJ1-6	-	CAISPGTGYNSPLHF	TGTGCCATCAGCCCCGGGACAGGATATAATTCACCCCTCCACTTT
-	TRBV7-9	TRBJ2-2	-	CASSSPMTGSNTGELFF	TGTGCCAGCAGCTCCCCAATGACAGGCTCGAACACCGGGGAGCTGTTTTTT
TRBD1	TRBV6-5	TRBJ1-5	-	CASSYGTGVQPQHF	TGTGCCAGCAGTTACGGGACAGGGGTCCAGCCCCAGCATTTT
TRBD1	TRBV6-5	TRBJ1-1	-	CASRTRQGRDNEAFF	TGTGCCAGCAGGACCCGACAGGGACGGGATAATGAAGCTTTCTTT
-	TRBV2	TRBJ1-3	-	CASSDAGGSGNTIYF	TGTGCCAGCAGTGATGCGGGAGGGTCTGGAAACACCATATATTTT
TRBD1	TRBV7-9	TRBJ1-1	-	CASSSPGTANTEAFF	TGTGCCAGCAGCTCACCAGGGACAGCAAACACTGAAGCTTTCTTT
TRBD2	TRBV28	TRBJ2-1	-	CASRTPGLGGWEQFF	TGTGCCAGCAGAACACCGGGACTAGGGGGGTGGGAGCAGTTCTTC
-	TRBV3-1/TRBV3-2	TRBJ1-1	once	CASSHRGSRGNTEAFF	TGTGCCAGCAGCCACCGGGGGTCCCGGGGGAACACTGAAGCTTTCTTT
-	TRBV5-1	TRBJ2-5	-	CASSSGLMGGRETQYF	TGCGCCAGCAGCTCCGGTTTGATGGGGGGGCGAGAGACCCAGTACTTC
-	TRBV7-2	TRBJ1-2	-	CASSLDGTNYGYTF	TGTGCCAGCAGCTTAGACGGGACTAACTATGGCTACACCTTC
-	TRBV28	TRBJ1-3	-	CATHIGGGNTIYF	TGTGCCACGCATATCGGAGGAGGGAACACCATATATTTT
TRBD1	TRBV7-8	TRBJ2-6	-	CASSFYRGSGANVLTF	TGTGCCAGCAGCTTTTACAGGGGTTCTGGGGCCAACGTCCTGACTTTC
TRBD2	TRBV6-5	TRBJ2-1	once	CASSYSTSGYNEQFF	TGTGCCAGCAGTTACTCGACTAGCGGGTACAATGAGCAGTTCTTC
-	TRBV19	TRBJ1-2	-	CASSFLQGVYGYTF	TGTGCCAGTAGTTTTTTACAGGGCGTCTATGGCTACACCTTC
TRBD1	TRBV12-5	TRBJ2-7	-	CASGLRQGHEQYF	TGTGCTAGTGGTTTGAGACAGGGCCACGAGCAGTACTTC
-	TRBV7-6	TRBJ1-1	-	CASSLTNGAGHEAFF	TGTGCCAGCAGCTTAACTAATGGGGCAGGTCATGAAGCTTTCTTT
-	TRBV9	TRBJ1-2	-	CASSLHRGSYGYTF	TGTGCCAGCAGCCTACATCGAGGGAGCTATGGCTACACCTTC
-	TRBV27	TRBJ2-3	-	CASSFLATSTDTQYF	TGTGCCAGCAGTTTCTTAGCGACTAGCACAGATACGCAGTATTTT
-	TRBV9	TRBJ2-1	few	CASSVGLSYNEQFF	TGTGCCAGCAGCGTAGGACTGTCATACAATGAGCAGTTCTTC
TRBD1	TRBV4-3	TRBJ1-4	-	CASSQGQGREKLFF	TGCGCCAGCAGCCAAGGACAGGGTCGAGAAAAACTGTTTTTT
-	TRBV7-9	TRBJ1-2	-	CASPRGDGYTF	TGTGCCAGCCCCCGGGGGGATGGCTACACCTTC
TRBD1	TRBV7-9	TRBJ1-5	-	CASSLEGGGQPQHF	TGTGCCAGCAGCTTAGAAGGGGGCGGCCAGCCCCAGCATTTT
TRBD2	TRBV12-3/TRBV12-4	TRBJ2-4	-	CASSSTSHIQYF	TGTGCCAGCAGTTCGACTAGCCACATTCAGTACTTC
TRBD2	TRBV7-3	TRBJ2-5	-	CASSLKGGGLQETQYF	TGTGCCAGCAGCTTAAAAGGCGGGGGGCTACAAGAGACCCAGTACTTC
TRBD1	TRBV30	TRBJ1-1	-	CAWNSRDRDRTEAFF	TGTGCCTGGAACAGCCGGGACAGGGACCGCACTGAAGCTTTCTTT
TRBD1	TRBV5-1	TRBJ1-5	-	CASSYDRGSPQHF	TGCGCCAGCAGCTACGACAGGGGGTCGCCCCAGCATTTT
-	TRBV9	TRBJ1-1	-	CASSVGAGPLDTEAFF	TGTGCCAGCAGCGTGGGGGCAGGCCCTTTAGACACTGAAGCTTTCTTT
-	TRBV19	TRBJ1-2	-	CASSNNRGHRPLYGYTF	TGTGCCAGTAGCAACAATCGGGGACATCGTCCGTTATATGGCTACACCTTC
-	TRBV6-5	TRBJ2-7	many	CASSILLGYEQYF	TGTGCCAGCAGTATACTATTAGGTTACGAGCAGTACTTC
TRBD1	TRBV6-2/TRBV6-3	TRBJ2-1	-	CASSSRQGAALSYNEQFF	TGTGCCAGCAGCTCCAGACAGGGGGCCGCACTCTCCTACAATGAGCAGTTCTTC